The 20 T cell receptor beta chains reported below all come from one sample, sequenced in a study of blood T cell repertoires in COVID-19. Repertoires were generated with immunoSEQ multiplex PCR, while TCRdb's copy carries only in-frame clones and drops some. This sample carries nearly 250,000 clones, approximately 90% of them seen once, and the ten largest clones take around 1%. The sample taken for sequencing was PBMCs or T cells enriched from blood (not recorded which). The origin of the receptors is a man in his fifties who had been exposed to COVID-19.

This chain links TRBV27 with TRBJ2-1, with D perhaps matching TRBD1 (6 bases). Per the germline V gene, CDR1 is MNHEY and CDR2 is SMNVEV (reference sequence). The CDR3 contains 13 residues. The V and J ends lost 4 bases and 8 bases respectively, with 12 bases between them. The CDR3 is CASSSQGPYEQFF. The CDR3 nucleotides are TGTGCCAGCAGTTCACAGGGTCCCTATGAGCAGTTCTTC.

J is TRBJ2-5 and V is TRBV10-3; D perhaps matches TRBD1 (7 bases). Trimming cost V 10 bases and J 2 bases, with 11 bases left between them. Looked up from germline, CDR1 is ENHRY and CDR2 is SYGVKD. This CDR3 is built from 12 residues. The CDR3 nucleotides are TGTGCCACCGGGGGACAGCAAGAGACCCAGTACTTC. It yields the protein CATGGQQETQYF.

The J gene is TRBJ1-6, the V gene TRBV5-1; 11 bases match TRBD1. Per the germline V gene, CDR1 is SGHRS and CDR2 is YFSETQ. J lost 6 bases, V lost 4 bases, and 3 bases had no gene match. The CDR3 has 15 residues. The CDR3 protein is CASSGGQGGNSPLHF. The CDR3, as DNA: TGCGCCAGCAGCGGGGGACAGGGGGGTAATTCACCCCTCCACTTT. The complete variable domain, with remaining parts taken from reference TRBV5-1 and TRBJ1-6, reads KAGVTQTPRYLIKTRGQQVTLSCSPISGHRSVSWYQQTPGQGLQFLFEYFSETQRNKGNFPGRFSGRQFSNSRSEMNVSTLELGDSALYLCASSGGQGGNSPLHFGNGTRLTVT.

The chain uses TRBV28 and TRBJ1-2, with 8 bases matching TRBD1. Germline CDR1 MDHEN, CDR2 SYDVKM. The CDR3 spans 13 residues. The V gene end was trimmed by 3 bases and the J gene end by 8 bases; junction bases not matched to a gene: 5. In DNA, the CDR3 is TGTGCCAGCAGTTTTGGACAGGGCTACGGCTACACCTTC. Protein: CASSFGQGYGYTF.

The chain uses TRBV7-6 and TRBJ1-1, with a weak D call TRBD1 (5 bases). Germline lookup yields CDR1 SGHVS and CDR2 FNYEAQ. The CDR3 spans 15 residues. V was trimmed by 5 bases and J by 4 bases, leaving 17 bases between them. The CDR3 DNA sequence: TGTGCCAGCAGCACCCCTGGAGCCAGGGCCACTGAAGCTTTCTTT. Residues: CASSTPGARATEAFF.

CDR3 region: CASEPGQGYGYTF. CDR3 bases: TGTGCCAGCGAACCGGGACAGGGGTATGGCTACACCTTC. The chain uses TRBV6-5 and TRBJ1-2; 10 bases map to TRBD1. The CDR3 loop spans 13 amino acids. Germline V CDR1 and CDR2: MNHEY, SVGAGI. J was trimmed by 5 bases and V by 8 bases; bases with no gene match: 5.

The V call is TRBV20-1, the J call TRBJ1-5; D unclear. CDR3 size: 17 residues. Germline V gene sequence: CDR1 DFQATT, CDR2 SNEGSKA (reference sequence). The V gene lost 3 bases and the J gene lost 0 bases, with 18 bases spanning the gap. The chain's CDR3 is CSASSGTGWGSNQPQHF. The CDR3 coding sequence is TGCAGTGCTAGTTCAGGAACGGGGTGGGGTAGCAATCAGCCCCAGCATTTT.

The genes are TRBV11-2 and TRBJ1-1; D not resolved. This CDR3 comprises 12 residues. Germline-derived CDR1 and CDR2 are SGHAT and FQNNGV. Trimming took 5 bases from V and 7 from J, leaving 11 bases between them. The CDR3: CASSAHRNEAFF. In DNA, the CDR3 is TGTGCCAGCAGCGCCCACAGAAATGAAGCTTTCTTT.

The chain links TRBV7-9 to TRBJ1-2; 7 positions match TRBD1. The germline gives CDR1 SEHNR, CDR2 FQNEAQ (reference sequence). The CDR3 totals 15 residues. V lost 5 bases and J lost 4; bases outside the gene matches: 10. The CDR3 here is CASSMGTALGYGYTF. CDR3 DNA sequence: TGTGCCAGCAGCATGGGGACAGCCCTAGGCTATGGCTACACCTTC.

The gene calls are TRBV12-3 or TRBV12-4 and TRBJ1-2, with 8 nucleotides matching TRBD1. The length of the CDR3 is 13 residues. V trimming: 7 bases; J trimming: 6 bases; junction bases outside the gene matches: 7. The CDR3 is CASNLSGGHGYTF. The CDR3 DNA reads TGTGCCAGCAATCTTTCAGGGGGCCATGGCTACACCTTC.

This chain joins TRBV18 and TRBJ1-4; no reliable D call. Germline V gene data show CDR1 as KGHSH and CDR2 as LQKENI. This CDR3 is 14 amino acids long. The V and J ends lost 8 bases and 0 bases respectively, with 10 bases between them. Written as DNA, the CDR3 is TGTGCCAGCCGCGCGACTACAACTAATGAAAAACTGTTTTTT. It translates to CASRATTTNEKLFF.

The chain is built from TRBV30 and TRBJ2-7, with D possibly matching TRBD2 (5 bases). The V and J ends lost 7 bases and 0 bases respectively, with 13 bases between them. Germline V gene data show CDR1 as GTSNPN and CDR2 as SVGIG (reference sequence). The CDR3 totals 13 residues. This CDR3 is CAYTRGASYEQYF. CDR3 nucleotides: TGTGCCTACACTAGAGGAGCCTCCTACGAGCAGTACTTC.

The chain has TRBV1 and TRBJ2-3; the table's D call, TRBD2, was not checked against the DNA. TRBV1 is a listed pseudogene. There are 18 residues in the CDR3. The CDR3 here is CTSSQDPGLAVRTDTQYF. The CDR3 DNA follows: TGCACCAGCAGCCAAGACCCGGGACTAGCGGTTCGCACAGATACGCAGTATTTT.

This chain links TRBV19 with TRBJ2-1, with D possibly TRBD1 on 5 matching bases. CDR3 length equals 14 residues. Germline values: CDR1 LNHDA, CDR2 SQIVND (reference sequence). V shed 6 bases and J shed 7 bases, with 16 bases lying between them. CDR3 nucleotide sequence: TGTGCCAGTAGGGGGCTAGGTGGTTCTAATGAGCAGTTCTTC. Protein: CASRGLGGSNEQFF.

The gene calls are TRBV28 and TRBJ1-3, with D unresolved. This CDR3 has 15 amino acids. V lost 5 bases to trimming and J lost 4 bases, with 15 bases between them. Per germline, CDR1 MDHEN and CDR2 SYDVKM. The CDR3 sequence is CASSGRVSSGNTIYF. The CDR3 nucleotides are TGTGCCAGCAGTGGGAGGGTTAGCTCGGGAAACACCATATATTTT.

The rearrangement joins TRBV9 to TRBJ1-2, with D perhaps TRBD1 (6 bases). Trimming took off 3 bases at V and 7 bases at J, with 19 bases between the two ends. The CDR3 spans 15 residues. The germline V gene encodes CDR1 SGDLS and CDR2 YYNGEE. Here the CDR3 reads CASSEQPGTSSGYTF. The CDR3 bases are TGTGCCAGCAGCGAACAACCGGGGACATCGAGTGGCTACACCTTC.

The rearrangement uses TRBV6-6 and TRBJ2-5, with 7 bases identical to TRBD2. Germline-derived CDR1 and CDR2 are MNHNY and SVGAGI (reference sequence). J was trimmed by 3 bases and V by 9 bases; bases with no gene match: 13. The CDR3 is made up of 15 amino acids. The CDR3 DNA reads TGTGCCAGTTCCGACGGCATAGCGGGTGAAGAGACCCAGTACTTC. This gives the protein CASSDGIAGEETQYF.

The chain uses TRBV7-3 and TRBJ1-1; 9 nucleotides align to TRBD1. The CDR3 totals 18 residues. CDR1 is SGHTA and CDR2 is FQGTGA in the germline V gene. With V trimmed by 1 base and J by 2 bases, 11 bases remained unmatched. CDR3 DNA: TGTGCCAGCAGCTTAAGAGGTGGGACAGGGCTACTTAACACTGAAGCTTTCTTT. It translates to CASSLRGGTGLLNTEAFF.

The chain employs TRBV2 and TRBJ2-1; 10 bases line up with TRBD2. The ends lost 6 bases at V and 9 bases at J; junction bases unmatched: 11. The length of the CDR3 is 15 residues. Germline V CDR1 and CDR2: SNHLY, FYNNEI. The CDR3 region is CASRVLAGEVGEQFF. DNA for the CDR3: TGTGCCAGCAGGGTTCTAGCGGGAGAAGTCGGTGAGCAGTTCTTC. The variable domain in full, with the rest retrieved from reference TRBV2 and TRBJ2-1, is EPEVTQTPSHQVTQMGQEVILRCVPISNHLYFYWYRQILGQKVEFLVSFYNNEISEKSEIFDDQFSVERPDGSNFTLKIRSTKLEDSAMYFCASRVLAGEVGEQFFGPGTRLTVL.

The V and J genes are TRBV4-2 and TRBJ1-2; D gene unclear. Germline V gene sequence: CDR1 LGHNA, CDR2 YNFKEQ. With 6 bases removed from V and 1 base from J, the gap between germline ends came to 15 bases. This CDR3 spans 15 amino acids. The CDR3 reads CASSDAGILNYGYTF. The CDR3 DNA reads as TGTGCCAGCAGTGACGCGGGGATCCTTAACTATGGCTACACCTTC.